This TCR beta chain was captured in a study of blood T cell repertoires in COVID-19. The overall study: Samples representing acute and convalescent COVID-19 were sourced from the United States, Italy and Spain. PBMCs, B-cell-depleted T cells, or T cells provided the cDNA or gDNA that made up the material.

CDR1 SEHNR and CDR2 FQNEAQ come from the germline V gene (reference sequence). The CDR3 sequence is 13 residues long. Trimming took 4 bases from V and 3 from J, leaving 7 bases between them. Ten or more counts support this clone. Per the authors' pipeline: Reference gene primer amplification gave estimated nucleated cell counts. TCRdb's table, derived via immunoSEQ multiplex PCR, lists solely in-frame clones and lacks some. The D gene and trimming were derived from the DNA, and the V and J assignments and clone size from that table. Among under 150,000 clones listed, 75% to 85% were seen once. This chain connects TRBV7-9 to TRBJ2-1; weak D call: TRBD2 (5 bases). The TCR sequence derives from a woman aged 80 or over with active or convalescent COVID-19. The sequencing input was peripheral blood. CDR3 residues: CASSSGVYNEQFF. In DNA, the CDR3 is TGTGCCAGCAGCTCCGGGGTCTACAATGAGCAGTTCTTC.